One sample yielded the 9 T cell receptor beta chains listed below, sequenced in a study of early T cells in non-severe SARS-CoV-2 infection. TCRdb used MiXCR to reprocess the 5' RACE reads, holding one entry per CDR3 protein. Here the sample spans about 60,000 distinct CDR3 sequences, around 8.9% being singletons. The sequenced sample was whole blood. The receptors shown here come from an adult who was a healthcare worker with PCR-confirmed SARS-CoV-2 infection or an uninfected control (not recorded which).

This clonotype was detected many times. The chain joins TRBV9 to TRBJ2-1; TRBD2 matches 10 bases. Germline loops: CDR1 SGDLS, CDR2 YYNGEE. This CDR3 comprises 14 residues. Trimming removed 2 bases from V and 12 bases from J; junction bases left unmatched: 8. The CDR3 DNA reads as TGTGCCAGCAGCGTCGCAGCGGGAGGGCCGGGGCAGTTCTTC. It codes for CASSVAAGGPGQFF.

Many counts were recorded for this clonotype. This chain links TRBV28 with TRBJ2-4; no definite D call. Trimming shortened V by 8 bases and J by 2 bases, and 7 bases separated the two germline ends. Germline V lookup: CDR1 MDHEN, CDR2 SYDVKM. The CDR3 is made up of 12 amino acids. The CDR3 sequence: CASGVSKNIQYF. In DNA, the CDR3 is TGTGCCAGCGGGGTATCCAAAAACATTCAGTACTTC.

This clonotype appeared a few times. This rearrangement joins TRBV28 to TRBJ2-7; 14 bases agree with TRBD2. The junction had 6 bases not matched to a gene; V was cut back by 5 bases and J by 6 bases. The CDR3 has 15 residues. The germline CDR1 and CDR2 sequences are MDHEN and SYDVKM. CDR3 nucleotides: TGTGCCAGCAGTCCGACTAGCGGGAGGGCCGGCGAGCAGTACTTC. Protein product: CASSPTSGRAGEQYF.

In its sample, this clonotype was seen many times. In DNA, the CDR3 is TGTGCCAGCAGCTTCGGGACAGGGCCCTACAATGAGCAGTTCTTC. Protein product: CASSFGTGPYNEQFF. V gene TRBV11-3 combines with J gene TRBJ2-1, with 9 bases fitting TRBD1. The CDR3 consists of 15 residues. V dropped 3 bases and J dropped 2; count of bases not matched to a gene: 2. Germline V gene lookup returns CDR1 SGHNT and CDR2 YENEEA.

CDR3: CAISERGDRQETQYF. CDR3 bases: TGTGCCATCAGTGAGCGGGGGGATCGGCAAGAGACCCAGTACTTC. The chain recombines TRBV10-3 with TRBJ2-5, with 7 bases that match TRBD2. Trimming at V came to 2 bases and at J to 2 bases, leaving 5 bases not matched to a gene. CDR1 is ENHRY and CDR2 is SYGVKD in the germline V gene. The CDR3 consists of 15 residues.

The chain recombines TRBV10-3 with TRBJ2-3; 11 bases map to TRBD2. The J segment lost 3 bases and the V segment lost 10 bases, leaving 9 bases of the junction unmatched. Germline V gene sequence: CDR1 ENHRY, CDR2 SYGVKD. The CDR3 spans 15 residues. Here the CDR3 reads CATLSGLAETDTQYF. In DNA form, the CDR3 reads TGTGCCACACTATCGGGACTAGCGGAGACAGATACGCAGTATTTT.

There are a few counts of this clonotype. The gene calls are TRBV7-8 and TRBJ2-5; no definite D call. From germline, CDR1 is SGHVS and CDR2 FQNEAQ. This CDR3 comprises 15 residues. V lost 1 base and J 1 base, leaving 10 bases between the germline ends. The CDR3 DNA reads TGTGCCAGCAGCTTAGGGTTGGCCAGCCAAGAGACCCAGTACTTC. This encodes CASSLGLASQETQYF.

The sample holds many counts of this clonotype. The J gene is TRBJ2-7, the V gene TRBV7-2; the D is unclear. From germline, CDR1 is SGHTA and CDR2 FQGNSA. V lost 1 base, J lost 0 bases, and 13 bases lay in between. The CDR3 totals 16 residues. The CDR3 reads CASSLVPDLRSYEQYF. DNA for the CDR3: TGTGCCAGCAGCTTAGTCCCGGACCTCCGCTCCTACGAGCAGTACTTC.

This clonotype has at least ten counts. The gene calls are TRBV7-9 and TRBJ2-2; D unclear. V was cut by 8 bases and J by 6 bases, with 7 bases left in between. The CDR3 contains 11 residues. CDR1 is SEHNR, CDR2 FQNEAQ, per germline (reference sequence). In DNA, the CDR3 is TGTGCCAGCGTAACCTCCGGGGAGCTGTTTTTT. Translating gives CASVTSGELFF.